This T cell receptor (beta chain) came from a study of blood T cell repertoires in COVID-19. Study details: From the United States, Italy and Spain came samples of acute and convalescent COVID-19. Nucleic acid was either cDNA or gDNA, and it came from T cells, B-cell-depleted T cells, or PBMCs.

The CDR3 consists of 17 residues. V lost 2 bases and J lost 9, with 25 bases in between. Germline values: CDR1 SNHLY, CDR2 FYNNEI. Original data processing: Reference gene primer amplification gave estimated nucleated cell counts. TCRdb's table, derived via immunoSEQ multiplex PCR, lists solely in-frame clones and lacks some. That table gives V, J and clone size, and the DNA gave D and trimming. The sample yields fewer than 80,000 clones, 88% seen once. Sequencing was done on a sample of peripheral blood. This TCR came from a human donor in a cohort sampled during active COVID-19. The chain links TRBV2 to TRBJ1-2; a possible D gene is TRBD1 (5 bases). CDR3 nucleotide sequence: TGTGCCAGCAGTGAAAGTGGCGTGACAGTCACGATATGGAGCTACACCTTC. It yields the protein CASSESGVTVTIWSYTF.